The rows below give T cell receptor beta chains drawn from one sample of a study of OX40 agonist ivuxolimab in advanced cancers. Profiled with immunoSEQ multiplex PCR; TCRdb holds only in-frame clones, not every one. The sample has about 70,000 clones; roughly 90% are singletons. Sequencing used CD4+ or CD8+ T cells sorted from blood, obtained in a trial of the OX40 agonist ivuxolimab. The receptors were gathered from an adult with an advanced solid tumor such as melanoma, head and neck, liver or kidney cancer. Each CDR3 is given with its conserved first and last residue. A D gene is named only where the DNA matches it firmly. Expanded clones are given a class, and other clones once, few, many or no size at all.

clone size: NA
V gene: TRBV27
J gene: TRBJ1-1
D gene: NA
CDR3 DNA: TGTGCCAGCAGTTTATTGTCCTCAGAGGGTTCCACTGAAGCTTTCTTT
CDR3 protein: CASSLLSSEGSTEAFF

clone size: NA
V gene: TRBV11-2
J gene: TRBJ1-4
D gene: TRBD1
CDR3 DNA: TGTGCCAGCAGCTTCAACAGGGGATTGAGTGAAAAACTGTTTTTT
CDR3 protein: CASSFNRGLSEKLFF

clone size: NA
V gene: TRBV2
J gene: TRBJ1-1
D gene: NA
CDR3 DNA: TGTGCCAGCAGTGAATTCTGGGGATTGAACACTGAAGCTTTCTTT
CDR3 protein: CASSEFWGLNTEAFF

clone size: NA
V gene: TRBV4-1
J gene: TRBJ2-7
D gene: TRBD1
CDR3 DNA: TGCGCCAGCAGCCGATCCGGGACAGAAGAATACGAGCAGTACTTC
CDR3 protein: CASSRSGTEEYEQYF

clone size: NA
V gene: TRBV27
J gene: TRBJ2-5
D gene: NA
CDR3 DNA: TGTGCCAGCAGTCCAAATCATCAAGAGACCCAGTACTTC
CDR3 protein: CASSPNHQETQYF

clone size: NA
V gene: TRBV5-5
J gene: TRBJ2-3
D gene: TRBD2
CDR3 DNA: TGTGCCAGCGGCCTAGCGGGGGGGCCAGATACGCAGTATTTT
CDR3 protein: CASGLAGGPDTQYF

clone size: NA
V gene: TRBV10-3
J gene: TRBJ2-3
D gene: TRBD1
CDR3 DNA: TGTGCCATCTGGACAGGGGCACTTTGGGATACGCAGTATTTT
CDR3 protein: CAIWTGALWDTQYF

clone size: NA
V gene: TRBV29-1
J gene: TRBJ1-4
D gene: NA
CDR3 DNA: TGCAGCGTTGCCCAACAGGGACATGGAAATGAAAAACTGTTTTTT
CDR3 protein: CSVAQQGHGNEKLFF

clone size: NA
V gene: TRBV19
J gene: TRBJ1-1
D gene: NA
CDR3 DNA: TGTGCCAGTAGTATAGAATGGGGGGGTAATGAAGGGTATTTGAACACTGAAGCTTTCTTT
CDR3 protein: CASSIEWGGNEGYLNTEAFF

clone size: once
V gene: TRBV29-1
J gene: TRBJ1-1
D gene: TRBD1
CDR3 DNA: TGCAGCGTCGCCGGGACAGGGACCATGAACACTGAAGCTTTCTTT
CDR3 protein: CSVAGTGTMNTEAFF

clone size: NA
V gene: TRBV29-1
J gene: TRBJ2-1
D gene: NA
CDR3 DNA: TGCAGCGTTGAAGATCGAGGGGAGAATGAGCAGTTCTTC
CDR3 protein: CSVEDRGENEQFF

clone size: NA
V gene: TRBV10-2
J gene: TRBJ1-5
D gene: NA
CDR3 DNA: TGCGCCAGCAGTGGGTCCTTAATGGGGGTAGCGCAACAGCCCCAGCATTTT
CDR3 protein: CASSGSLMGVAQQPQHF

clone size: NA
V gene: TRBV29-1
J gene: TRBJ1-6
D gene: NA
CDR3 DNA: TGCAGCGTCTCGGACGGATTCAATAATTCACCCCTCCACTTT
CDR3 protein: CSVSDGFNNSPLHF

clone size: NA
V gene: TRBV7-7
J gene: TRBJ2-2
D gene: NA
CDR3 DNA: TGTGCCAGCAGCCTCGGGTCCGCGGGCACCGGGGAGCTGTTTTTT
CDR3 protein: CASSLGSAGTGELFF

clone size: NA
V gene: TRBV27
J gene: TRBJ2-7
D gene: NA
CDR3 DNA: TGTGCCAGCAGTTTAGGCGGAGACGAGCAGTACTTC
CDR3 protein: CASSLGGDEQYF

clone size: NA
V gene: TRBV25-1
J gene: TRBJ1-1
D gene: NA
CDR3 DNA: TGTGCCAGCAGCCGGGCTTCGTACACTGAAGCTTTCTTT
CDR3 protein: CASSRASYTEAFF

clone size: NA
V gene: TRBV27
J gene: TRBJ2-7
D gene: TRBD2
CDR3 DNA: TGTGCCAGCAGTTTTGCTAGCGGGGAGCACGAGCAGTACTTC
CDR3 protein: CASSFASGEHEQYF

clone size: NA
V gene: TRBV9
J gene: TRBJ2-1
D gene: TRBD2
CDR3 DNA: TGTGCCAGCAGCGCCTGGACTAGCGGGGACAATGAGCAGTTCTTC
CDR3 protein: CASSAWTSGDNEQFF

clone size: few
V gene: TRBV6-4
J gene: TRBJ2-2
D gene: TRBD1
CDR3 DNA: TGTGCCAGCAGTGACTCGGGGACAGGGAACACCGGGGAGCTGTTTTTT
CDR3 protein: CASSDSGTGNTGELFF

clone size: NA
V gene: TRBV12-5
J gene: TRBJ2-1
D gene: NA
CDR3 DNA: TGTGCTAGTGGTTTGGGGCCACCGGGCAGCTCCTACAATGAGCAGTTCTTC
CDR3 protein: CASGLGPPGSSYNEQFF

clone size: once
V gene: TRBV6-5
J gene: TRBJ1-2
D gene: NA
CDR3 DNA: TGTGCCAGCAGCCCCCCGGGCAGTACCCTATATGGCTACACCTTC
CDR3 protein: CASSPPGSTLYGYTF

clone size: NA
V gene: TRBV5-4
J gene: TRBJ2-3
D gene: NA
CDR3 DNA: TGTGCCAGCAGCTTGGGGGGGTTAGCGTTTTATCCCGATACGCAGTATTTT
CDR3 protein: CASSLGGLAFYPDTQYF

clone size: NA
V gene: TRBV12-5
J gene: TRBJ1-1
D gene: NA
CDR3 DNA: TGTGCTAGTGGTTTGCACGCTCTGGGCACTGAAGCTTTCTTT
CDR3 protein: CASGLHALGTEAFF

clone size: NA
V gene: TRBV27
J gene: TRBJ2-7
D gene: NA
CDR3 DNA: TGTGCCAGCAGTTTAACCGGGGTAGGGTTCTACGAGCAGTACTTC
CDR3 protein: CASSLTGVGFYEQYF

clone size: NA
V gene: TRBV7-8
J gene: TRBJ2-3
D gene: TRBD2
CDR3 DNA: TGTGCCAGCAGCTTCCCTCTAGCGGGGTCCATCACAGATACGCAGTATTTT
CDR3 protein: CASSFPLAGSITDTQYF

clone size: few
V gene: TRBV27
J gene: TRBJ1-2
D gene: NA
CDR3 DNA: TGTGCCAGCAGTTTCGGTTATTCTTATGGCTACACCTTC
CDR3 protein: CASSFGYSYGYTF

clone size: NA
V gene: TRBV5-6
J gene: TRBJ2-5
D gene: NA
CDR3 DNA: TGTGCCAGCAGCTTTGGGGGTGGAGGGGAGACCCAGTACTTC
CDR3 protein: CASSFGGGGETQYF

clone size: NA
V gene: TRBV7-8
J gene: TRBJ2-1
D gene: NA
CDR3 DNA: TGTGCCAGCAGCGTAGTCAGCAACAATGAGCAGTTCTTC
CDR3 protein: CASSVVSNNEQFF

clone size: NA
V gene: TRBV11-2
J gene: TRBJ1-3
D gene: NA
CDR3 DNA: TGTGCCAGCAGCTTAGAGAGAAACACCATATATTTT
CDR3 protein: CASSLERNTIYF

clone size: NA
V gene: TRBV4-2
J gene: TRBJ2-3
D gene: TRBD2
CDR3 DNA: TGTGCCAGCAGCCAAGGCCGGAGACTAGCGGGGCGGGGCACAGATACGCAGTATTTT
CDR3 protein: CASSQGRRLAGRGTDTQYF

clone size: once
V gene: TRBV2
J gene: TRBJ2-3
D gene: TRBD1
CDR3 DNA: TGTGCCAGCAGGGGGGGACAGGGGAGTTCAGATACGCAGTATTTT
CDR3 protein: CASRGGQGSSDTQYF

clone size: NA
V gene: TRBV5-6
J gene: TRBJ1-5
D gene: NA
CDR3 DNA: TGTGCCAGCAGCTTAGGCCCGCTCAATCAGCCCCAGCATTTT
CDR3 protein: CASSLGPLNQPQHF

clone size: NA
V gene: TRBV27
J gene: TRBJ2-1
D gene: TRBD2
CDR3 DNA: TGTGCCAGCAGTTTTGGACTAGCGGGGAATGAGCAGTTCTTC
CDR3 protein: CASSFGLAGNEQFF

clone size: NA
V gene: TRBV7-6
J gene: TRBJ2-1
D gene: NA
CDR3 DNA: TGTGCCAGCAGCTGGGGAGGGGGGCAGGCTGAGCAGTTCTTC
CDR3 protein: CASSWGGGQAEQFF

clone size: NA
V gene: TRBV9
J gene: TRBJ2-1
D gene: TRBD2
CDR3 DNA: TGTGCCAGCAGCGCCAAAGGACTAGCGGGGGGAGACCCGAGCTCCTACAATGAGCAGTTCTTC
CDR3 protein: CASSAKGLAGGDPSSYNEQFF

clone size: once
V gene: TRBV4-1
J gene: TRBJ2-5
D gene: NA
CDR3 DNA: TGCGCCAGCAGCCCCCACATCGCGAGCCAAGAGACCCAGTACTTC
CDR3 protein: CASSPHIASQETQYF

clone size: NA
V gene: TRBV7-2
J gene: TRBJ1-5
D gene: TRBD1
CDR3 DNA: TGTGCCAGCAGCTTTTTGGGACAGGCCAATCAGCCCCAGCATTTT
CDR3 protein: CASSFLGQANQPQHF

clone size: NA
V gene: TRBV7-9
J gene: TRBJ2-2
D gene: TRBD2
CDR3 DNA: TGTGCCAGCAGGCCGACTAGCGGGGGGAACACCGGGGAGCTGTTTTTT
CDR3 protein: CASRPTSGGNTGELFF

clone size: NA
V gene: TRBV5-1
J gene: TRBJ2-5
D gene: NA
CDR3 DNA: TGCGCCAGCAGCTATAGGACCTTCGAGACCCAGTACTTC
CDR3 protein: CASSYRTFETQYF

clone size: once
V gene: TRBV6-5
J gene: TRBJ1-2
D gene: NA
CDR3 DNA: TGTGCCAGCAGCCTCTCGGCAGAACCATATGGCTACACCTTC
CDR3 protein: CASSLSAEPYGYTF

clone size: once
V gene: TRBV7-9
J gene: TRBJ1-5
D gene: NA
CDR3 DNA: TGTGCCAGCAGCCCCGGGACGGGCTTCGGGCCCCAGCATTTT
CDR3 protein: CASSPGTGFGPQHF

clone size: NA
V gene: TRBV11-2
J gene: TRBJ1-1
D gene: NA
CDR3 DNA: TGTGCCAGCAGCACCCCAGGACCCCAGTTTGGTGAAGCTTTCTTT
CDR3 protein: CASSTPGPQFGEAFF

clone size: NA
V gene: TRBV6-5
J gene: TRBJ1-4
D gene: NA
CDR3 DNA: TGTGCCAGCAGACCCTCCCCGGGAGCTAATGAAAAACTGTTTTTT
CDR3 protein: CASRPSPGANEKLFF